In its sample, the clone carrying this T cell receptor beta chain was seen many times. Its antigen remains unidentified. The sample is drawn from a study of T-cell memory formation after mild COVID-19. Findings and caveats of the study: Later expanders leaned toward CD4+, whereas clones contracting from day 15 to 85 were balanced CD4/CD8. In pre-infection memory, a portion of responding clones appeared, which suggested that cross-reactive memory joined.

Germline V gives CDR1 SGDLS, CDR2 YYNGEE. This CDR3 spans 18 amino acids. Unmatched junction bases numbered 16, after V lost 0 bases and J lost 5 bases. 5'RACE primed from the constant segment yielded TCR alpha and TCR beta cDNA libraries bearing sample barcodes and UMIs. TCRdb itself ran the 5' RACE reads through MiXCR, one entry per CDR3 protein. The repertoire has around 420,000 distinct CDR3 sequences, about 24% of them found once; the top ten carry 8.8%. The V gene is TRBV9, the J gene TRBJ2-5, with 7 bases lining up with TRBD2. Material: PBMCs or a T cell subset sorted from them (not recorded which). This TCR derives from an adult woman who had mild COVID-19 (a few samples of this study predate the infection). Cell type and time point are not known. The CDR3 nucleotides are TGTGCCAGCAGCGTAGCCCCTTACTCGCGGGGGTTAGGTGAGACCCAGTACTTC. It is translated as CASSVAPYSRGLGETQYF.